The clone carrying this TCR beta chain was detected only a few times. Its cognate antigen is unknown. The data belong to a study of T-cell memory formation after mild COVID-19. The V gene lost 4 bases and the J gene lost 5 bases, with 13 bases spanning the gap. CDR3 length: 14 residues. Germline CDR1 is SGHRS and CDR2 is YFSETQ. Study-level findings and limits: Day 15 to 85 contracting clones showed balanced CD4/CD8; later expanders leaned CD4+. Researchers report contracting CD4+ clones mostly in CM and EM, with CD8+ clones in EMRA.

MiXCR was run by TCRdb on the 5' RACE reads, yielding one entry per CDR3 protein. Among more than 350,000 distinct CDR3 sequences, 20% to 25% were seen once, and the ten largest hold approximately 12%. The receptor's source is an adult woman who had mild COVID-19 (a few samples of this study predate the infection). Cell type and time point are not known. The chain is built from TRBV5-1 and TRBJ2-1, with D unresolved. Source material: PBMCs or a T cell subset sorted from them (not recorded which). CDR3 amino acids: CASSLRLVDNEQFF. In DNA form, the CDR3 reads TGCGCCAGCAGCCTTAGACTGGTGGACAATGAGCAGTTCTTC.